Listed below are T cell receptor beta chains from one sample, sequenced in a study of T cell changes during pregnancy in multiple sclerosis. Profiling relied on immunoSEQ multiplex PCR, and the TCRdb table lists in-frame clones only, not all of them. This sample has 40,000 or so clones, with around nine tenths found just once. The sequencing here drew on CD8+ T cells from peripheral blood mononuclear cells, taken in the third trimester of pregnancy. Receptors originate from a female donor with multiple sclerosis, enrolled in a pregnancy study. Each CDR3 is given with its conserved first and last residue. D genes are given only for firm matches. Size is stated for part of the rows, as once, few or many counts, or as a class when the clone is expanded.

d_call,v_call,clone_size,j_call,cdr3_aa,cdr3_nt
-,TRBV13,-,TRBJ1-6,CASSLEGSPLHF,TGTGCCAGCAGCTTAGAGGGGTCACCCCTCCACTTT
-,TRBV30,-,TRBJ1-2,CAWSLAANYGYTF,TGTGCCTGGAGTTTGGCAGCTAACTATGGCTACACCTTC
-,TRBV5-1,-,TRBJ2-1,CASSLRGGVNEQFF,TGCGCCAGCAGCTTACGAGGGGGGGTGAATGAGCAGTTCTTC
TRBD1,TRBV5-4,-,TRBJ1-6,CASSSEGQFSPLHF,TGTGCCAGCAGCAGCGAGGGACAGTTTTCACCCCTCCACTTT
TRBD1,TRBV9,-,TRBJ1-4,CASSLLGTAPEKLFF,TGTGCCAGCAGCCTCCTCGGGACAGCGCCTGAAAAACTGTTTTTT
TRBD1,TRBV6-6,-,TRBJ1-1,CASSYTKTGLPEAFF,TGTGCCAGCAGTTACACGAAGACAGGGCTACCCGAAGCTTTCTTT
-,TRBV15,-,TRBJ2-6,CATVDGVSSGANVLTF,TGTGCCACCGTGGACGGGGTATCCTCTGGGGCCAACGTCCTGACTTTC
TRBD1,TRBV27,-,TRBJ1-4,CASSSGQGPGKLFF,TGTGCCAGCAGTTCCGGACAGGGACCCGGAAAACTGTTTTTT
-,TRBV29-1,-,TRBJ1-2,CSVEDLMGDGYGYTF,TGCAGCGTTGAAGATCTAATGGGAGACGGCTATGGCTACACCTTC
-,TRBV6-5,-,TRBJ1-1,CATSAGVTEAFF,TGTGCCACCTCGGCCGGGGTCACTGAAGCTTTCTTT
TRBD1,TRBV10-3,-,TRBJ1-4,CAISGGQINEKLFF,TGTGCCATCAGTGGGGGACAGATTAATGAAAAACTGTTTTTT
-,TRBV6-6,-,TRBJ2-7,CASSYTLGGEMDEQYF,TGTGCCAGCAGTTACACTTTAGGGGGAGAAATGGACGAGCAGTACTTC
-,TRBV13,-,TRBJ1-2,CASSLDPGTSYGYTF,TGTGCCAGCAGCTTAGACCCCGGGACATCTTATGGCTACACCTTC
-,TRBV7-9,-,TRBJ1-3,CASSRRTDLSGNTIYF,TGTGCCAGCAGCCGAAGGACAGACCTCTCTGGAAACACCATATATTTT
TRBD1,TRBV27,few,TRBJ1-1,CASSLQSPRGQAFF,TGTGCCAGCAGTTTGCAAAGCCCCAGGGGGCAAGCTTTCTTT
-,TRBV28,medium-sized,TRBJ1-2,CASSLGYSIYGYTF,TGTGCCAGCAGTTTAGGGTACAGTATTTATGGCTACACCTTC
-,TRBV11-2,-,TRBJ1-5,CASSLGQAQPQHF,TGTGCCAGCAGCTTAGGACAGGCTCAGCCCCAGCATTTT
TRBD1,TRBV4-1,once,TRBJ2-3,CASSIDRGATDTQYF,TGCGCCAGCAGCATTGACAGGGGAGCCACAGATACGCAGTATTTT
-,TRBV6-5,-,TRBJ1-1,CASYQDTNTEAFF,TGTGCCAGCTACCAGGACACTAACACTGAAGCTTTCTTT
TRBD2,TRBV7-9,-,TRBJ2-3,CASSLPLAGAKPSTDTQYF,TGTGCCAGCAGCTTGCCACTAGCGGGGGCGAAACCTAGCACAGATACGCAGTATTTT
-,TRBV6-4,-,TRBJ2-3,CASSDRGASTDTQYF,TGTGCCAGCAGTGACAGGGGCGCTAGCACAGATACGCAGTATTTT
-,TRBV10-3,-,TRBJ2-7,CAISGRTASYEQYF,TGTGCCATCAGTGGAAGGACAGCTTCCTACGAGCAGTACTTC
-,TRBV27,-,TRBJ2-5,CASSLIGQSQTQYF,TGTGCCAGCAGTTTGATTGGACAAAGCCAGACCCAGTACTTC
-,TRBV7-6,-,TRBJ2-2,CASTPGGGGGELFF,TGTGCCAGCACCCCCGGGGGTGGGGGCGGGGAGCTGTTTTTT
-,TRBV30,-,TRBJ2-1,CAWSVREGNGEQFF,TGTGCCTGGAGTGTACGGGAAGGGAACGGTGAGCAGTTCTTC
-,TRBV28,-,TRBJ2-1,CASSFGQGYGNEQFF,TGTGCCAGCAGTTTTGGGCAGGGGTACGGCAATGAGCAGTTCTTC
-,TRBV28,-,TRBJ2-1,CASSPLADSYNEQFF,TGTGCCAGCAGTCCCTTAGCGGACTCCTACAATGAGCAGTTCTTC
-,TRBV7-2,once,TRBJ2-7,CASSPSMTIYEQYF,TGTGCCAGCAGCCCCAGCATGACAATCTACGAGCAGTACTTC
-,TRBV4-3,-,TRBJ1-2,CASSQEGRGTDGYTF,TGCGCCAGCAGCCAAGAGGGGAGGGGAACGGACGGCTACACCTTC
-,TRBV29-1,-,TRBJ1-1,CSAVGPSGGAAFF,TGCAGCGCCGTAGGACCCTCGGGGGGCGCAGCTTTCTTT
-,TRBV5-1,-,TRBJ2-5,CASSFTSNRGGETQYF,TGCGCCAGCAGCTTTACGTCCAACAGGGGGGGGGAGACCCAGTACTTC
TRBD1,TRBV5-1,-,TRBJ2-7,CASSLDRGLEQYF,TGCGCCAGCAGCTTGGACAGGGGGCTTGAGCAGTACTTC
TRBD1,TRBV28,-,TRBJ2-7,CASCGAGGYYEQYF,TGTGCCAGCTGTGGGGCAGGGGGATACTACGAGCAGTACTTC
-,TRBV7-6,-,TRBJ1-1,CASSLAGMNTEAFF,TGTGCCAGCAGCTTAGCCGGGATGAACACTGAAGCTTTCTTT
-,TRBV27,-,TRBJ2-7,CASSLSRGYEQYF,TGTGCCAGCAGTTTATCGAGAGGCTACGAGCAGTACTTC
-,TRBV7-9,-,TRBJ1-2,CASSLARTESGGYTF,TGTGCCAGCAGCTTAGCGCGGACTGAATCCGGTGGCTACACCTTC
-,TRBV14,once,TRBJ1-1,CASSQGGSVGAFF,TGTGCCAGCAGCCAAGGAGGGTCAGTGGGGGCTTTCTTT
-,TRBV9,-,TRBJ1-6,CASSAGQSSYNSPLHF,TGTGCCAGCAGTGCCGGACAGAGCTCCTATAATTCACCCCTCCACTTT
-,TRBV29-1,-,TRBJ2-3,CSVEDVGETSTDTQYF,TGCAGCGTTGAAGATGTAGGAGAAACTAGCACAGATACGCAGTATTTT
-,TRBV2,-,TRBJ1-1,CASSSPRDKGRVTEAFF,TGTGCCAGCAGTTCCCCCCGGGACAAGGGCAGGGTCACTGAAGCTTTCTTT
-,TRBV5-6,-,TRBJ1-5,CASSFRQEFNQPQHF,TGTGCCAGCAGCTTTCGACAGGAGTTCAATCAGCCCCAGCATTTT
TRBD1,TRBV30,-,TRBJ1-2,CAWTPGTVGGYTF,TGTGCCTGGACCCCCGGGACAGTAGGAGGCTACACCTTC
TRBD2,TRBV4-1,-,TRBJ2-1,CASSPTSRLRNEQFF,TGCGCCAGCAGCCCGACTAGCAGATTGCGCAATGAGCAGTTCTTC
-,TRBV18,few,TRBJ1-3,CASSRGDGNTIYF,TGTGCCAGCTCACGCGGGGATGGAAACACCATATATTTT
-,TRBV28,-,TRBJ2-7,CASSIQGYSYEQYF,TGTGCCAGCAGTATCCAGGGATACTCCTACGAGCAGTACTTC
-,TRBV19,-,TRBJ1-1,CASSKTVNTEAFF,TGTGCCAGTAGTAAGACAGTTAACACTGAAGCTTTCTTT
TRBD1,TRBV9,-,TRBJ1-1,CASSVEGQPNTEAFF,TGTGCCAGCAGCGTAGAGGGACAGCCGAACACTGAAGCTTTCTTT
-,TRBV27,-,TRBJ1-1,CASSLSGQPGYTEAFF,TGTGCCAGCAGTTTATCGGGACAACCAGGGTACACTGAAGCTTTCTTT
-,TRBV5-1,-,TRBJ2-7,CASSLAEDTVSYEQYF,TGCGCCAGCAGCCTGGCCGAGGACACGGTGTCCTACGAGCAGTACTTC
TRBD2,TRBV30,-,TRBJ2-7,CAWSFTGTSGGLSYEQYF,TGTGCCTGGAGTTTTACCGGGACTAGCGGGGGCCTCTCCTACGAGCAGTACTTC
-,TRBV19,once,TRBJ2-7,CASSIYDSAGYEQYF,TGTGCCAGTAGTATCTACGACAGCGCAGGCTACGAGCAGTACTTC
-,TRBV4-1,-,TRBJ2-2,CASSQDLGGELFF,TGCGCCAGCAGCCAAGATCTCGGCGGGGAGCTGTTTTTT
TRBD1,TRBV30,-,TRBJ2-7,CAWSLGTGPSYEQYF,TGTGCCTGGAGCCTAGGGACAGGGCCTTCCTACGAGCAGTACTTC
TRBD1,TRBV5-8,-,TRBJ1-1,CARHIRTGRYTEAFF,TGTGCCAGACACATTCGGACAGGGCGTTACACTGAAGCTTTCTTT
-,TRBV7-2,many,TRBJ1-6,CASSLYAMGRSPLHF,TGTGCCAGCAGCTTGTATGCCATGGGGAGGTCACCCCTCCACTTT
TRBD1,TRBV19,-,TRBJ1-5,CASSEQGAYQPQHF,TGTGCCAGTAGTGAGCAGGGGGCCTATCAGCCCCAGCATTTT
TRBD1,TRBV28,-,TRBJ1-6,CASSWTGLGSPLHF,TGTGCCAGCAGTTGGACAGGGTTAGGTTCACCCCTCCACTTT
TRBD2,TRBV6-4,-,TRBJ2-3,CASSDSGGATDTQYF,TGTGCCAGCAGTGACTCCGGGGGGGCCACAGATACGCAGTATTTT
TRBD1,TRBV5-6,once,TRBJ2-7,CASSSRDSPYEQYF,TGTGCCAGCAGCTCCCGGGACAGTCCCTACGAGCAGTACTTC
-,TRBV4-1,-,TRBJ2-5,CASSALEGLERGQYF,TGCGCCAGCAGCGCCCTAGAGGGACTGGAACGGGGCCAGTACTTC